This entry features one TCR beta chain sequence. Treg sorting used a CD4+CD25+CD127-/low gate. TCRdb independently ran MiXCR on the 5' RACE reads; one entry per CDR3 protein. The table includes over 40,000 distinct CDR3 sequences, 22% detected once. Sequencing was carried out using Tregs sorted from blood. The source of this sequence is a female donor with breast cancer.

The CDR3 protein is CASSLGDPSGRAQEQYF. The CDR3 region has the DNA TGCGCCAGCAGCTTGGGGGACCCCAGCGGGAGGGCCCAAGAGCAGTACTTC. V and J are TRBV5-1 and TRBJ2-7; 10 bases are shared with TRBD2. The length of the CDR3 is 17 residues. After removal of 0 bases from V and 7 bases from J, the junction contained 13 bases not matched to a gene. In germline, CDR1 is SGHRS, CDR2 YFSETQ.